This T cell receptor beta chain was identified during a study of CD8 T cells in ankylosing spondylitis. Findings of the study overall: Significant enrichment of disease-linked clones was reported in matched ankylosing spondylitis synovial fluid. Within ankylosing spondylitis blood, a TCR beta motif made up of several highly homologous variants appeared to be characteristic. Existing reports had already noted some motif variants in reactive arthritis synovial fluid and blood.

Comments on this clonotype: The antigen remains undetermined. At one end, the junction sequence differs from germline, possibly due to a read error.

Libraries for TCR beta were made by quantitative 5'-RACE with molecular barcodes. TCRdb ran MiXCR on the 5' RACE reads and lists one entry per CDR3 protein. Among under 450,000 distinct CDR3 sequences listed, more than 20% were seen once. This CDR3 has 15 amino acids. Germline loops: CDR1 SGHVS, CDR2 FNYEAQ. The specimen sequenced was blood, either unsorted or a sorted T cell fraction (not recorded which). The sequence derives from a male donor with ankylosing spondylitis or in good health (not recorded which). This chain joins TRBV7-6 and TRBJ2-7, with 7 nucleotides matching TRBD1. Here the CDR3 reads CASSFRGSGKYELYF. CDR3 DNA sequence: TGTGCCAGCAGCTTCAGGGGGTCTGGAAAATACGAGCTGTACTTC.